This TCR beta chain was sequenced for a study of T cells in women clearing cervical HPV infection. About the research overall: Blood came at first lesion visit for cases, post-clearance for controls.

In germline, CDR1 is GTSNPN, CDR2 SVGIG (reference sequence). The V and J ends lost 0 bases and 1 base respectively, with 9 bases between them. CDR3 size: 14 residues. As for this clone: Its antigen is not known. The CDR3 goes on 3 residues after the read ends, and that part is filled in from the germline J gene.

Repertoires were generated with immunoSEQ multiplex PCR, while TCRdb's copy carries only in-frame clones and drops some. Reported are about 22,000 clones; the ten largest clones contain 3% to 4%. General observations from the study: Timing of associations relative to infection is unclear; T-cell subsets were not isolated. CIN3+ cases had significantly higher TCR repertoire richness than controls, but evenness did not differ.

This receptor was obtained from a woman aged 18 to 69 with a cervical HPV16 infection that either progressed to CIN3+ or cleared (not recorded which). The rearrangement links TRBV30 to TRBJ2-5, with D maybe TRBD2 (6 bases). Sequencing used blood buffy coat. CDR3 bases read: TGTGCCTGGAGTGTGGGGCGGGGCCAAGAGACC. Protein product: CAWSVGRGQET. The whole CDR3 sequence is CAWSVGRGQETQYF. The variable domain in full, with the rest retrieved from reference TRBV30 and TRBJ2-5, is SQTIHQWPATLVQPVGSPLSLECTVEGTSNPNLYWYRQAAGRGLQLLFYSVGIGQISSEVPQNLSASRPQDRQFILSSKKLLLSDSGFYLCAWSVGRGQETQYFGPGTRLLVL.